The 12 T cell receptor beta chains below all came from one sample that was sequenced in a study of cytomegalovirus exposure and HLA in healthy donors. PCR employed 60 Vbeta and 13 Jbeta primers. Using immunoSEQ multiplex PCR, the repertoire was profiled, and TCRdb retains in-frame clones only, with some absent. Altogether some 180,000 clones are present, 75% being singletons, with the ten largest covering about 3%. Sequenced: PBMCs. The receptors here all came from a male donor in good health and CMV-seronegative.

V is TRBV4-3 and J is TRBJ1-5; possible D gene TRBD1, 5 bases. V was pared by 0 bases and J by 11 bases, with 23 bases between. Germline V gives CDR1 LGHNA, CDR2 YSLEER. The CDR3 length is 17 residues. CDR3 sequence: CASSQEDTRGTYLAQHF. Written as DNA, the CDR3 is TGCGCCAGCAGCCAAGAGGATACTCGGGGGACGTACTTAGCCCAGCATTTT.

The rearrangement uses TRBV10-3 and TRBJ1-2, with 9 bases aligning to TRBD1. Germline assignment: CDR1 ENHRY and CDR2 SYGVKD. The junction had 3 bases not matched to a gene; V was cut back by 0 bases and J by 7 bases. This CDR3 contains 14 residues. DNA for the CDR3: TGTGCCATCAGTGAGTCAACAGGGGGCCGTGGCTACACCTTC. It yields the protein CAISESTGGRGYTF.

The chain couples TRBV12-5 to TRBJ1-5; D gene uncertain. V lost 0 bases and J 6 bases, leaving 6 bases between the germline ends. Germline CDR1 and CDR2: LGHNT and FRNRAP. This CDR3 comprises 13 residues. The CDR3 protein is CASGLVLSQPQHF. Written as DNA, the CDR3 is TGTGCTAGTGGTTTGGTACTGAGTCAGCCCCAGCATTTT.

This chain joins TRBV6-5 and TRBJ2-1, with TRBD1 matching 10 bases. Trimming cost V 5 bases and J 4 bases; bases outside gene matches: 5. The CDR3 length is 15 residues. Germline V CDR1 and CDR2: MNHEY, SVGAGI. The CDR3 DNA follows: TGTGCCAGCAGTCGCTCGGGACAGGGGTACAATGAGCAGTTCTTC. It specifies CASSRSGQGYNEQFF.

A word on this clone: The sample has other DNA sequences that encode this CDR3 too. In DNA, the CDR3 is TGCAGCGTTGGAGGGCCTGAACAATACGAGCAGTACTTC. Amino acids: CSVGGPEQYEQYF. This chain links TRBV29-1 with TRBJ2-7; D perhaps matches TRBD2 (5 bases). CDR1 is SQVTM and CDR2 is ANQGSEA in the germline V gene. This CDR3 region has 13 residues. Trimming took 4 bases from V and 4 from J, leaving 14 bases between them.

CDR3 coding DNA: TGTGCCTGGAGTACAGAAGGAGGTCAGCCCCAGCATTTT. This translates into CAWSTEGGQPQHF. This chain joins TRBV30 and TRBJ1-5; D is ambiguous. Per the germline V gene, CDR1 is GTSNPN and CDR2 is SVGIG (reference sequence). V dropped 2 bases and J dropped 6 bases, with 11 bases sitting between them. The length of the CDR3 is 13 residues. The full variable domain, in which reference TRBV30 and TRBJ1-5 provide the parts outside the CDR3, is SQTIHQWPATLVQPVGSPLSLECTVEGTSNPNLYWYRQAAGRGLQLLFYSVGIGQISSEVPQNLSASRPQDRQFILSSKKLLLSDSGFYLCAWSTEGGQPQHFGDGTRLSIL.

This clone was counted only a few times. This chain connects TRBV7-6 to TRBJ1-5; 7 nucleotides agree with TRBD1. This CDR3 contains 14 residues. Germline CDR1 is SGHVS and CDR2 is FNYEAQ. With V trimmed by 3 bases and J by 5 bases, 4 bases remained unmatched. In nucleotides, the CDR3 is TGTGCCAGCAGCTTGACAGGGAATCATCAGCCCCAGCATTTT. Translating it yields CASSLTGNHQPQHF.

This chain connects TRBV6-5 to TRBJ1-4; 9 positions match TRBD1. The CDR3 is 15 amino acids. After removal of 7 bases from V and 8 bases from J, the junction contained 11 bases not matched to a gene. CDR1 is MNHEY, CDR2 SVGAGI, per germline. CDR3 nucleotides: TGTGCCAGCACCCGGGCTGGGACAGGGTACGAAAAACTGTTTTTT. This gives the protein CASTRAGTGYEKLFF.

This clone was seen more than once but under ten times. The chain is built from TRBV30 and TRBJ2-5, with D perhaps matching TRBD2 (6 bases). The CDR3 spans 12 residues. V shed 3 bases and J shed 9 bases, with 14 bases lying between them. Germline V gene lookup returns CDR1 GTSNPN and CDR2 SVGIG (reference sequence). The DNA of the CDR3 is TGTGCCTGGAGGTCGGGGGTGGGAGCCCAGTACTTC. This codes for CAWRSGVGAQYF.

This clone was seen more than once but under ten times. This sequence joins TRBV5-4 and TRBJ1-6; D is ambiguous. The CDR3 is 13 amino acids. Germline-derived CDR1 and CDR2 are SGHNT and YYREEE (reference sequence). Trimming cost V 4 bases and J 8 bases, with 10 bases left between them. This CDR3 is CASSAQEDSPLHF. DNA for the CDR3: TGTGCCAGCAGCGCGCAGGAGGATTCACCCCTCCACTTT.

V gene TRBV5-4 combines with J gene TRBJ2-5; 7 nucleotides line up with TRBD1. This CDR3 region has 14 residues. CDR1 and CDR2 from the germline V gene are SGHNT and YYREEE (reference sequence). Germline trimming cut 4 bases from V and 2 bases from J; bases unmatched to any gene: 5. CDR3 amino acids: CASSPGQAQETQYF. CDR3 in DNA: TGTGCCAGCAGCCCTGGACAGGCTCAAGAGACCCAGTACTTC.

J is TRBJ1-1 and V is TRBV28; perhaps TRBD1 as D (5 bases). V shed 2 bases and J shed 11 bases, with 21 bases lying between them. The germline V gene encodes CDR1 MDHEN and CDR2 SYDVKM. CDR3 length equals 15 residues. This CDR3 reads CASSLRGGAEVRAFF. The CDR3 DNA reads TGTGCCAGCAGTTTACGGGGGGGTGCTGAAGTTAGGGCTTTCTTT.